Following are 20 T cell receptor beta chains from one sample sequenced in a study of cytotoxic CD8 clonotypes in ibrutinib-treated CLL. Clones were sequenced by immunoSEQ multiplex PCR, and TCRdb holds only the in-frame ones, with some missing. Of over 100,000 clones in the sample, 70% to 90% are singletons; the top ten hold roughly 2%. The sequenced sample was PBMCs, obtained after 24 months of ibrutinib treatment. The receptors come from a human donor with chronic lymphocytic leukemia.

Note on this clone: Additional DNA sequences in this sample encode the identical CDR3. The chain employs TRBV7-2 and TRBJ2-5, with TRBD1 as a possible D gene (6 bases). The CDR3 sequence is 13 residues long. CDR1 and CDR2 (germline): SGHTA, FQGNSA. The germline V and J ends were trimmed by 5 bases and 2 bases, with 9 bases remaining between them. The CDR3 loop is CASSLGGQETQYF. The CDR3 bases are TGTGCCAGCAGCCTAGGGGGTCAAGAGACCCAGTACTTC.

This chain connects TRBV11-2 to TRBJ1-1; D remains unclear. The CDR3 is 18 amino acids. Between the trimmed V and J ends, which lost 4 bases and 7 bases, there was a span of 28 bases. Germline V lookup: CDR1 SGHAT, CDR2 FQNNGV. The CDR3 is CASSSKVAGRPEVGEAFF. In DNA form, the CDR3 reads TGTGCCAGCAGCTCTAAAGTTGCCGGCAGGCCTGAAGTGGGTGAAGCTTTCTTT. The complete variable domain, with remaining parts taken from reference TRBV11-2 and TRBJ1-1, reads EAGVAQSPRYKIIEKRQSVAFWCNPISGHATLYWYQQILGQGPKLLIQFQNNGVVDDSQLPKDRFSAERLKGVDSTLKIQPAKLEDSAVYLCASSSKVAGRPEVGEAFFGQGTRLTVV.

This clone occurred once. The chain combines TRBV27 with TRBJ2-7; D is undetermined. Deletions cut 3 bases from V and 5 bases from J, with 14 bases between. Germline loops: CDR1 MNHEY, CDR2 SMNVEV (reference sequence). The CDR3 totals 14 residues. The CDR3: CASSFFANSDEQYF. CDR3 DNA sequence: TGTGCCAGCAGTTTTTTCGCAAATAGTGACGAGCAGTACTTC.

The chain combines TRBV28 with TRBJ2-2, with 13 bases lining up with TRBD2. CDR1 is MDHEN and CDR2 is SYDVKM in the germline V gene. The V gene end was trimmed by 6 bases and the J gene end by 5 bases; junction bases not matched to a gene: 6. This CDR3 has 16 residues. The CDR3 sequence: CASRHAGLAGTGELFF. The CDR3 DNA sequence: TGTGCCAGCAGACACGCGGGACTAGCGGGGACCGGGGAGCTGTTTTTT.

V and J are TRBV5-1 and TRBJ1-1; 9 nucleotides align to TRBD1. Unmatched junction bases numbered 5, after V lost 0 bases and J lost 5 bases. Germline lookup yields CDR1 SGHRS and CDR2 YFSETQ. This CDR3 region has 15 residues. CDR3 protein: CASSLARTGDTEAFF. The CDR3 DNA sequence: TGCGCCAGCAGCTTGGCCCGGACAGGGGATACTGAAGCTTTCTTT. Complete variable domain (other parts from reference TRBV5-1 and TRBJ1-1): KAGVTQTPRYLIKTRGQQVTLSCSPISGHRSVSWYQQTPGQGLQFLFEYFSETQRNKGNFPGRFSGRQFSNSRSEMNVSTLELGDSALYLCASSLARTGDTEAFFGQGTRLTVV.

CDR3 coding DNA: TGTGCCAGCAGCTTGCAGGGAAATCAGCCCCAGCATTTT. Its protein product is CASSLQGNQPQHF. The rearrangement uses TRBV7-9 and TRBJ1-5, with D maybe TRBD1 (5 bases). CDR3 length equals 13 residues. CDR1 SEHNR and CDR2 FQNEAQ come from the germline V gene (reference sequence). Deletions cut 3 bases from V and 4 bases from J, with 7 bases between. The whole variable domain, remainder taken from reference TRBV7-9 and TRBJ1-5, is DTGVSQNPRHKITKRGQNVTFRCDPISEHNRLYWYRQTLGQGPEFLTYFQNEAQLEKSRLLSDRFSAERPKGSFSTLEIQRTEQGDSAMYLCASSLQGNQPQHFGDGTRLSIL.

The chain links TRBV7-2 to TRBJ2-7; TRBD2 agrees at 8 bases. There are 17 residues in the CDR3. V lost 5 bases to trimming and J lost 3 bases; unmatched junction nucleotides: 15. Germline V gene sequence: CDR1 SGHTA, CDR2 FQGNSA. The CDR3 is CASSPPWGGGRHYEQYF. The CDR3 DNA follows: TGTGCCAGCAGCCCCCCTTGGGGTGGCGGGAGGCACTACGAGCAGTACTTC.

This clone was counted between two and nine times. This rearrangement joins TRBV6-1 to TRBJ1-3; D is perhaps TRBD1 (6 bases). The CDR3 is made up of 15 amino acids. Germline V gives CDR1 MNHNS, CDR2 SASEGT. The ends were cut back, 6 bases at V and 0 bases at J, with 12 bases in the middle. DNA of the CDR3: TGTGCCAGCAGCTTGGGACACTTCTCTGGAAACACCATATATTTT. Its protein is CASSLGHFSGNTIYF.

A single count supports this clone. This chain connects TRBV7-2 to TRBJ2-7; perhaps TRBD1 as D (6 bases). The CDR3 consists of 12 residues. V lost 7 bases and J lost 6, with 13 bases in between. Germline lookup yields CDR1 SGHTA and CDR2 FQGNSA. The CDR3, as DNA: TGTGCCAGCACAATCACAGGGTTCGAGCAGTACTTC. The encoded protein is CASTITGFEQYF.

CDR3 DNA sequence: TGTGCCAGCAGCCCTCGGAACAGGGGGCCCCAAGAGACCCAGTACTTC. This sequence encodes CASSPRNRGPQETQYF. This sequence joins TRBV9 and TRBJ2-5; TRBD1 matches at 9 bases. V lost 4 bases, J lost 1 base, and 8 bases stayed unmatched. CDR1 is SGDLS and CDR2 is YYNGEE in the germline V gene. This CDR3 comprises 16 residues.

The chain couples TRBV28 to TRBJ1-1; 7 bases match TRBD1. CDR1 is MDHEN and CDR2 is SYDVKM in the germline V gene. The CDR3 is 15 residues long. The junction had 9 bases not matched to a gene; V was cut back by 5 bases and J by 3 bases. The CDR3 coding sequence is TGTGCCAGCAGTCCTGTACGAGGGGGCTACACTGAAGCTTTCTTT. Translating gives CASSPVRGGYTEAFF.

About this clone: Additional DNA sequences in this sample encode the identical CDR3. The J gene is TRBJ1-3, the V gene TRBV27, with D possibly TRBD1 on 5 matching bases. The CDR3 contains 15 residues. The ends were cut back, 5 bases at V and 0 bases at J, with 11 bases in the middle. The germline gives CDR1 MNHEY, CDR2 SMNVEV (reference sequence). CDR3 loop: CASSRGGSSGNTIYF. The CDR3, as DNA: TGTGCCAGCAGTCGGGGGGGGTCCTCTGGAAACACCATATATTTT.

This chain links TRBV6-5 with TRBJ1-1; the D is unclear. Germline V gene data show CDR1 as MNHEY and CDR2 as SVGAGI. Trimming pared 6 bases from V and 4 bases from J, leaving 9 bases between. The CDR3 loop spans 12 amino acids. This CDR3 reads CASRSRSTEAFF. The CDR3 region has the DNA TGTGCCAGCAGGTCACGGTCCACTGAAGCTTTCTTT.

This clone is a singleton in its sample. V gene TRBV2 combines with J gene TRBJ1-1; D is undetermined. The CDR3 consists of 13 residues. Germline V gene lookup returns CDR1 SNHLY and CDR2 FYNNEI. V was clipped by 2 bases and J by 9 bases, with 13 bases between them. The CDR3 nucleotides are TGTGCCAGCAGTGAAAGGGAACGGGGAAAAGCTTTCTTT. It is translated as CASSERERGKAFF.

This sequence joins TRBV4-3 and TRBJ1-4, with D unclear. This CDR3 is 14 amino acids long. With 0 bases removed from V and 4 bases from J, the gap between germline ends came to 6 bases. Germline CDR1 LGHNA, CDR2 YSLEER. CDR3 loop: CASSQDSFNEKLFF. CDR3 coding DNA: TGCGCCAGCAGCCAAGACTCATTTAATGAAAAACTGTTTTTT.

The rearrangement uses TRBV4-3 and TRBJ1-4, with 7 nucleotides matching TRBD1. CDR3 length: 16 amino acids. With V trimmed by 4 bases and J by 8 bases, 13 bases remained unmatched. Germline V gene lookup returns CDR1 LGHNA and CDR2 YSLEER. The CDR3 region is CASSLDSGQAWEKLFF. DNA for the CDR3: TGCGCCAGCAGCCTCGATAGTGGACAGGCTTGGGAAAAACTGTTTTTT.

The chain uses TRBV28 and TRBJ1-2; 8 bases match TRBD1. V shed 7 bases, J shed 4 bases, and the junction held 8 bases outside the gene matches. Germline values: CDR1 MDHEN, CDR2 SYDVKM. The CDR3 extends over 14 amino acids. The CDR3: CASKTGGRVYGYTF. CDR3 sequence (DNA): TGTGCCAGCAAAACAGGGGGAAGAGTCTATGGCTACACCTTC.

The chain employs TRBV27 and TRBJ2-5; 8 bases line up with TRBD2. This CDR3 has 14 residues. V lost 1 base, J lost 4 bases, and 2 bases stayed unmatched. Germline lookup yields CDR1 MNHEY and CDR2 SMNVEV (reference sequence). CDR3 protein: CASSLWLAGETQYF. CDR3 sequence (DNA): TGTGCCAGCAGTTTATGGCTAGCGGGAGAGACCCAGTACTTC.

The V gene is TRBV2, the J gene TRBJ2-3, with TRBD1 as a possible D gene (7 bases). CDR3 length: 15 residues. With 5 bases removed from V and 5 bases from J, the gap between germline ends came to 17 bases. Germline CDR1 and CDR2: SNHLY and FYNNEI. CDR3 DNA: TGTGCCAGCAGTTTAGGACAGGCGGAGGGAGATACGCAGTATTTT. It translates to CASSLGQAEGDTQYF.

The genes are TRBV5-1 and TRBJ2-3; tentatively, D is TRBD2 (6 bases). Trimming removed 1 base from V and 1 base from J, with 10 bases in between. The V gene's germline CDR1 is SGHRS and CDR2 YFSETQ. The length of the CDR3 is 15 residues. This CDR3 is CASSLWGDGTDTQYF. CDR3 coding DNA: TGCGCCAGCAGCTTGTGGGGGGACGGCACAGATACGCAGTATTTT.